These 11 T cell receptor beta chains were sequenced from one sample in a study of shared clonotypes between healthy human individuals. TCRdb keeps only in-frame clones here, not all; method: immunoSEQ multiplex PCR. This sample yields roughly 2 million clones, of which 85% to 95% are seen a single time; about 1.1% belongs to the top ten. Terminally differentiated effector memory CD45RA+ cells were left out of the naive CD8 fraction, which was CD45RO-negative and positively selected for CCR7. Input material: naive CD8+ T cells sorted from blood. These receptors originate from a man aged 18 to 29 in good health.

This chain's CDR3 is CAWEYSGNTEAFF. The DNA of the CDR3 is TGTGCCTGGGAGTATTCTGGGAACACTGAAGCTTTCTTT. This chain links TRBV30 with TRBJ1-1; D ambiguous. Germline CDR1 and CDR2: GTSNPN and SVGIG (reference sequence). The CDR3 spans 13 residues. The V end was cut by 5 bases, the J end by 1 base, with 11 bases between. The entire variable domain, with the rest obtained from reference TRBV30 and TRBJ1-1, is as follows: SQTIHQWPATLVQPVGSPLSLECTVEGTSNPNLYWYRQAAGRGLQLLFYSVGIGQISSEVPQNLSASRPQDRQFILSSKKLLLSDSGFYLCAWEYSGNTEAFFGQGTRLTVV.

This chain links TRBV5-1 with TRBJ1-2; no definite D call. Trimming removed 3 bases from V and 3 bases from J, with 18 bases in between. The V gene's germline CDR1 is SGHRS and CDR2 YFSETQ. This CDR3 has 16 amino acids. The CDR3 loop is CASSSGEDVAYYGYTF. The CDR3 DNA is TGCGCCAGCAGCTCGGGTGAGGACGTTGCGTACTATGGCTACACCTTC.

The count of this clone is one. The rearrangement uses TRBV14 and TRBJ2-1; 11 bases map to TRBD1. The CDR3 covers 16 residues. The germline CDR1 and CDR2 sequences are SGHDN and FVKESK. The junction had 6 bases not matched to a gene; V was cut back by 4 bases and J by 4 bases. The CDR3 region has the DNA TGTGCCAGCAGCCCGGGAGGACAGGGGGCATACAATGAGCAGTTCTTC. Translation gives CASSPGGQGAYNEQFF.

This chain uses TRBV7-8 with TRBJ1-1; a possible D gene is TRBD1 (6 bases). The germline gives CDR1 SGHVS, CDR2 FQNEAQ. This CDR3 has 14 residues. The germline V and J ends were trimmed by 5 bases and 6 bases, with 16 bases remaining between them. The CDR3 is CASSLAGEVPEAFF. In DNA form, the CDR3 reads TGTGCCAGCAGCCTGGCAGGGGAAGTCCCTGAAGCTTTCTTT.

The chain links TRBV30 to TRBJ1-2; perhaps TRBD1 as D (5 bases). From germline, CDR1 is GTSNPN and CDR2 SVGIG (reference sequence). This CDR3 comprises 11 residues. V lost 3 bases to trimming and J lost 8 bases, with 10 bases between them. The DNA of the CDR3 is TGTGCCTGGAGAACAGGTCGGGGCTACACCTTC. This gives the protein CAWRTGRGYTF.

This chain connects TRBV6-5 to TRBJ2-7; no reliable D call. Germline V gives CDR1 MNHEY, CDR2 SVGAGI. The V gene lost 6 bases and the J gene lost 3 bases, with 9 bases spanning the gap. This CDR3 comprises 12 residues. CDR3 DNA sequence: TGTGCCAGCAGAACCTCCCACTACGAGCAGTACTTC. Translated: CASRTSHYEQYF.

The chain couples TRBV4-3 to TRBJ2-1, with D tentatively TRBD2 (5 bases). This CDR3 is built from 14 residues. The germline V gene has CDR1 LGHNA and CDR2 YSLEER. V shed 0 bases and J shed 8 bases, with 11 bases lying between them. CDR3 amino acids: CASSQDGRGHEQFF. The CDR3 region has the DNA TGCGCCAGCAGCCAAGATGGGAGAGGGCATGAGCAGTTCTTC.

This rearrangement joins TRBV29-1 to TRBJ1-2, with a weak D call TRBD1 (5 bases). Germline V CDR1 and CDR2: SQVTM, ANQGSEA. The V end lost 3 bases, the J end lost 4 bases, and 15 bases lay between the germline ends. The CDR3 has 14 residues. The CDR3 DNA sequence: TGCAGCGTTGAGGGGGAACAGAACGCCTATGGCTACACCTTC. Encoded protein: CSVEGEQNAYGYTF. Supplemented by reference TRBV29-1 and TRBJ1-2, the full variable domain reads SAVISQKPSRDICQRGTSLTIQCQVDSQVTMMFWYRQQPGQSLTLIATANQGSEATYESGFVIDKFPISRPNLTFSTLTVSNMSPEDSSIYLCSVEGEQNAYGYTFGSGTRLTVV.

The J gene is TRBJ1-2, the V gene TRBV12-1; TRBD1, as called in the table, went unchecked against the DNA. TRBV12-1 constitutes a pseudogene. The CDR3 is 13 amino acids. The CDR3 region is CASSMTGTGGYTF. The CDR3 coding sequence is TGTGCCAGCAGCATGACAGGGACAGGAGGCTACACCTTC.

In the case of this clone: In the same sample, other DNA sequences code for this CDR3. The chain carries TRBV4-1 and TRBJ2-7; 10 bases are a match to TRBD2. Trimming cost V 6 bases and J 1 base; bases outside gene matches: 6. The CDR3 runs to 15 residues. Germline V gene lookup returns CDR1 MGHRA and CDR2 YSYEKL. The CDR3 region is CASSPRTSGSYEQYF. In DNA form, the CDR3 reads TGCGCCAGCAGTCCGCGGACTAGCGGTTCCTACGAGCAGTACTTC.

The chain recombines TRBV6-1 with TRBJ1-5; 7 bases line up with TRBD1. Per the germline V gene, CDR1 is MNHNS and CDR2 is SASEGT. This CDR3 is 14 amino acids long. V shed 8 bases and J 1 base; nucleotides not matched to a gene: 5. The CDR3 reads CASLGTASNQPQHF. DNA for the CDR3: TGTGCCAGCCTAGGGACAGCCAGCAATCAGCCCCAGCATTTT.